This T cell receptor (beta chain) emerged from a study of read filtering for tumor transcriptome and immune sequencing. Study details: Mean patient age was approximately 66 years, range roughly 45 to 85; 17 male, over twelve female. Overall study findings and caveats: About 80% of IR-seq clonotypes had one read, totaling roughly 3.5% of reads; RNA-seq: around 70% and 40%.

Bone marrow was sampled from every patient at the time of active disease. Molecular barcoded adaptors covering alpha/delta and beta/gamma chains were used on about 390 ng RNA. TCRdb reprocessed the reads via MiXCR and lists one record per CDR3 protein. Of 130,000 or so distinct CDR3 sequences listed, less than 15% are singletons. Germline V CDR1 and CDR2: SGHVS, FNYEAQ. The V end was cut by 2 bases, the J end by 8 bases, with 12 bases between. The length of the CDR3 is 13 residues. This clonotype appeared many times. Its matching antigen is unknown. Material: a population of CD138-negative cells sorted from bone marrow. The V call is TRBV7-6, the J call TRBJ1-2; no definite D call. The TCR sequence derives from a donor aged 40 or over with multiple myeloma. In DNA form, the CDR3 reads TGTGCCAGCAGCTTAATGGACGATTCCGGCTACACCTTC. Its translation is CASSLMDDSGYTF.